These 6 T cell receptor beta chains were all obtained from the same sample, sequenced in a study of beta chain features in type 1 diabetes. Overall study results and limits: Researchers report that Type 1 diabetes patients had moderately but significantly shorter TCRB CDR3s across all four CD4+ subsets.

These receptors are not linked to any known antigen. As every portion of the isolated RNA was reverse transcribed, the sequencing read expressed TCRB transcripts. Generated by immunoSEQ multiplex PCR, the TCRdb table keeps only in-frame clones and is missing some. Of approximately 170,000 clones listed, approximately 7.9% are singletons. Sequencing used central memory CD4+ T cells from blood. The receptors originated from a man in his late teens or twenties with type 1 diabetes.

Details on this clone: A read error may account for a junction end that differs from germline. The CDR3 region has the DNA TGTGCCAGCAGTTACTCCTACGGTAACTATGGCTACACCTTC. Protein: CASSYSYGNYGYTF. The chain is built from TRBV6-4 and TRBJ1-2; D remains ambiguous. This CDR3 has 14 residues. Germline CDR1 MRHNA, CDR2 SNTAGT.

The V and J genes are TRBV27 and TRBJ1-6; no clear D gene. Germline values: CDR1 MNHEY, CDR2 SMNVEV (reference sequence). The CDR3 consists of 13 residues. The ends were cut back, 6 bases at V and 8 bases at J, with 11 bases in the middle. CDR3 amino acids: CASRSTSYSPLHF. As DNA, the CDR3 is TGTGCCAGCAGGTCGACAAGCTATTCACCCCTCCACTTT.

This clone was seen more than once but under ten times. This chain connects TRBV11-2 to TRBJ2-5; 7 bases are a match to TRBD1. Germline assignment: CDR1 SGHAT and CDR2 FQNNGV. Trimming at V came to 5 bases and at J to 4 bases, leaving 4 bases not matched to a gene. This CDR3 is 13 amino acids long. The CDR3 reads CASSQTGSETQYF. Written as DNA, the CDR3 is TGTGCCAGCAGCCAGACAGGGTCAGAGACCCAGTACTTC.

The chain combines TRBV6-1 with TRBJ2-3; 8 bases map to TRBD2. CDR1 MNHNS and CDR2 SASEGT come from the germline V gene. V gave up 5 bases and J gave up 5 bases; unmatched junction bases: 0. The CDR3 runs to 12 residues. Written as DNA, the CDR3 is TGTGCCAGCAGTCTAGCGGGAGATACGCAGTATTTT. This encodes CASSLAGDTQYF.

CDR3 region: CASRSSTQGYYGYTF. CDR3 DNA: TGTGCCAGTAGGAGCTCAACACAGGGATACTATGGCTACACCTTC. This chain uses TRBV19 with TRBJ1-2, with D tentatively TRBD1 (6 bases). The CDR3 has 15 residues. CDR1 is LNHDA and CDR2 is SQIVND in the germline V gene (reference sequence). V lost 6 bases to trimming and J lost 3 bases, with 17 bases between them.

The chain recombines TRBV5-1 with TRBJ1-1; 7 bases fit TRBD1. Trimming at V came to 3 bases and at J to 0 bases, leaving 8 bases not matched to a gene. Germline lookup yields CDR1 SGHRS and CDR2 YFSETQ. The CDR3 spans 16 residues. The CDR3: CASSSGQAYMNTEAFF. In DNA form, the CDR3 reads TGCGCCAGCAGCTCCGGACAGGCTTACATGAACACTGAAGCTTTCTTT.